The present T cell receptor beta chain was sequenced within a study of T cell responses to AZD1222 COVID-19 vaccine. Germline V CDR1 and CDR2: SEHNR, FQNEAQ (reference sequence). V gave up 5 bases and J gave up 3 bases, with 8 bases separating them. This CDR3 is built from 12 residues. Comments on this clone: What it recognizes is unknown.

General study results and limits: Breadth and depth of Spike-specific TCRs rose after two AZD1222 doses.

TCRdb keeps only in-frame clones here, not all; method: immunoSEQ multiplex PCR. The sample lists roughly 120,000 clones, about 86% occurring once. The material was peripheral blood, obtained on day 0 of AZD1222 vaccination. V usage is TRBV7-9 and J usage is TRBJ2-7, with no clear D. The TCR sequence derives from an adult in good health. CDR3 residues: CASSQIGYEQYF. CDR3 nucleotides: TGTGCCAGCAGCCAAATCGGCTACGAGCAGTACTTC. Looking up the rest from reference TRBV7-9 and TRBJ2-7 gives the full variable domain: DTGVSQNPRHKITKRGQNVTFRCDPISEHNRLYWYRQTLGQGPEFLTYFQNEAQLEKSRLLSDRFSAERPKGSFSTLEIQRTEQGDSAMYLCASSQIGYEQYFGPGTRLTVT.